The rows below give T cell receptor beta chains drawn from one sample of a study of shared clonotypes between healthy human individuals. The data were produced by immunoSEQ multiplex PCR, yet TCRdb's version contains in-frame clones alone and is incomplete. Among some 500,000 clones listed, 95% to 96% were seen once. Specimen: naive CD4+ T cells sorted from blood. All receptors derive from a woman in her 30s in good health. Each CDR3 is given with its conserved first and last residue. The D gene is left open where the match is weak. Clone size is shown for a subset of rows, as once, few, many or a class of expanded clone.

TRBV27	TRBJ2-3	-	TRBD1	CASSLLGGWEDTQYF	TGTGCCAGCAGTTTACTAGGGGGCTGGGAAGATACGCAGTATTTT
TRBV11-3	TRBJ2-2	-	TRBD2	CASSGGTSGSNTGELFF	TGTGCCAGCAGCGGGGGGACTAGCGGGAGCAATACCGGGGAGCTGTTTTTT
TRBV4-1	TRBJ1-3	-	-	CASSQAIGASGNTIYF	TGCGCCAGCAGCCAGGCTATCGGGGCCTCTGGAAACACCATATATTTT
TRBV5-1	TRBJ1-4	-	-	CASSLQGATNEKLFF	TGCGCCAGCAGCTTACAGGGTGCAACTAATGAAAAACTGTTTTTT
TRBV28	TRBJ1-2	-	-	CASSLMQGSNYGYTF	TGTGCCAGCAGTTTAATGCAGGGATCTAACTATGGCTACACCTTC
TRBV6-1	TRBJ2-5	-	-	CASSLTGYETQYF	TGTGCCAGCAGCTTAACAGGGTATGAGACCCAGTACTTC
TRBV5-1	TRBJ2-2	-	-	CASSFSGRAANTGELFF	TGCGCCAGCAGCTTTAGTGGGCGGGCTGCGAACACCGGGGAGCTGTTTTTT
TRBV25-1	TRBJ2-2	-	TRBD1	CATTTGTGGITGELFF	TGTGCCACCACAACCGGGACAGGGGGAATCACCGGGGAGCTGTTTTTT
TRBV18	TRBJ2-7	-	TRBD1	CASSPSGQNYEQYF	TGTGCCAGCTCACCCTCGGGACAGAACTACGAGCAGTACTTC
TRBV27	TRBJ2-3	-	TRBD2	CASSLLASGRGDTQYF	TGTGCCAGCAGTTTACTAGCTAGCGGGAGAGGGGATACGCAGTATTTT
TRBV30	TRBJ2-7	-	-	CAWSVQVEQYF	TGTGCCTGGAGTGTACAGGTCGAGCAGTACTTC
TRBV18	TRBJ2-7	-	-	CASSPPSSYEQYF	TGTGCCAGCTCACCACCGAGCTCCTACGAGCAGTACTTC
TRBV28	TRBJ1-2	-	-	CASFTERVYGYTF	TGTGCCAGTTTCACCGAAAGGGTCTATGGCTACACCTTC
TRBV28	TRBJ2-3	-	TRBD2	CASPPTSGTSDTQYF	TGTGCCAGCCCCCCTACTAGCGGAACCTCAGATACGCAGTATTTT
TRBV28	TRBJ2-2	-	TRBD2	CASSLSLAGTGELFF	TGTGCCAGCAGTTTAAGTCTAGCGGGAACCGGGGAGCTGTTTTTT
TRBV7-9	TRBJ1-2	few	-	CASSPKIDRHYGYTF	TGTGCCAGCAGCCCAAAAATCGACAGGCACTATGGCTACACCTTC
TRBV12-2	TRBJ1-2	-	-	CASRLNQGQGDYGYTF	TGTGCAAGTCGCTTAAACCAAGGACAGGGTGACTATGGCTACACCTTC